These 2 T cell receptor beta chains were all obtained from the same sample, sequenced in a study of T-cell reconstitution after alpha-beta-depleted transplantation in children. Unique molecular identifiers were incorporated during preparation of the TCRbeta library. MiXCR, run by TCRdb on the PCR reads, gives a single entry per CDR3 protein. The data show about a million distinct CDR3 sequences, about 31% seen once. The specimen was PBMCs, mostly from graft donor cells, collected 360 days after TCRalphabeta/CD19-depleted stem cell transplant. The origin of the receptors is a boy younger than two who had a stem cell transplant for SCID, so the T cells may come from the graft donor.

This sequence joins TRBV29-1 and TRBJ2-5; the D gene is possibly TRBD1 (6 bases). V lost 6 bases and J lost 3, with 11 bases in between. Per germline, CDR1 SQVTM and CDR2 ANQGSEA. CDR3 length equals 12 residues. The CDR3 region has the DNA TGCAGCGTGGGACACGTTAAAGAGACCCAGTACTTC. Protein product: CSVGHVKETQYF.

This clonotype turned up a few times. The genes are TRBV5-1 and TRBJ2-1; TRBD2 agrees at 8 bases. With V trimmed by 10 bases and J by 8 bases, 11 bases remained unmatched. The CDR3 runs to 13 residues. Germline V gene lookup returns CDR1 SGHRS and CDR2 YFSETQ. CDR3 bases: TGCGCCGGCGCATACCTAGCGGGCGATGAGCAGTTCTTC. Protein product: CAGAYLAGDEQFF.